Included here is one TCR beta chain sequence, with context. Data came from immunoSEQ multiplex PCR; TCRdb stores just in-frame clones and leaves some out. The sample has over 150,000 clones, about 85% seen once. These data belong to a study of cytomegalovirus exposure and HLA in healthy donors. V gave up 3 bases and J gave up 3 bases; unmatched junction bases: 6. The germline gives CDR1 MNHEY, CDR2 SMNVEV (reference sequence). This CDR3 comprises 16 residues. The clonotype was recovered from a man aged 18 to 35 in good health and CMV-seropositive. The genes are TRBV27 and TRBJ2-7, with 12 bases aligning to TRBD2. Sequencing input: PBMCs. This chain's CDR3 is CASSLGLTSGSYEQYF. The CDR3 DNA follows: TGTGCCAGCAGTTTGGGCCTGACTAGCGGGAGCTACGAGCAGTACTTC.